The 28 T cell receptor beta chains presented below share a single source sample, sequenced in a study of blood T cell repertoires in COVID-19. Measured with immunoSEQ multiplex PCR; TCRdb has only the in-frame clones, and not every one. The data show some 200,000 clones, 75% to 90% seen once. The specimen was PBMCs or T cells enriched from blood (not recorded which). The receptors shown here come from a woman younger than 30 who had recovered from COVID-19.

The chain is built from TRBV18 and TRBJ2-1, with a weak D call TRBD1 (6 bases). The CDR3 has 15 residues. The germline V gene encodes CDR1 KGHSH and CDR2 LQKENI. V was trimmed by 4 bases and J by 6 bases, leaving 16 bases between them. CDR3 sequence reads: CASSHPGTMVNEQFF. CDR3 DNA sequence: TGTGCCAGCTCACACCCCGGGACAATGGTCAATGAGCAGTTCTTC. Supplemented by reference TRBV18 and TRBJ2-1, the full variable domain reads NAGVMQNPRHLVRRRGQEARLRCSPMKGHSHVYWYRQLPEEGLKFMVYLQKENIIDESGMPKERFSAEFPKEGPSILRIQQVVRGDSAAYFCASSHPGTMVNEQFFGPGTRLTVL.

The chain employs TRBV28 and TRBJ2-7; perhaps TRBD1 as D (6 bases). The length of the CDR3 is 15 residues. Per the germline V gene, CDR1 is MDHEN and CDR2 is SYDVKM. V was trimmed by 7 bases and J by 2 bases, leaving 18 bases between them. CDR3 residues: CASTLGWGQTYEQYF. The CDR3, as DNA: TGTGCCAGCACCCTAGGATGGGGACAAACCTACGAGCAGTACTTC.

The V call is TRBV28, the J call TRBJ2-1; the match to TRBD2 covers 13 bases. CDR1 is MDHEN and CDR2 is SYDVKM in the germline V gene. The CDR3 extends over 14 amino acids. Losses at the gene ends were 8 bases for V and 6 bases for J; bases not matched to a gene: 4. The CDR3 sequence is CASRGLAGVNEQFF. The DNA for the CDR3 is TGTGCCAGCCGCGGACTAGCGGGAGTCAATGAGCAGTTCTTC.

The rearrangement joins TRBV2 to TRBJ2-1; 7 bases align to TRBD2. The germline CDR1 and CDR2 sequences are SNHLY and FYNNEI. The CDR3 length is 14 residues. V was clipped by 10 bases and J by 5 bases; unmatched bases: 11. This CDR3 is CATGWSGNNNEQFF. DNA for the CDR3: TGTGCCACGGGGTGGAGCGGGAATAACAATGAGCAGTTCTTC.

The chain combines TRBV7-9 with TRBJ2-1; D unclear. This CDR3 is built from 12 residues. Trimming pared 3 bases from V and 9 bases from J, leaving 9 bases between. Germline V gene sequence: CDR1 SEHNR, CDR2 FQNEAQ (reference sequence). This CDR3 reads CASSFTDREQFF. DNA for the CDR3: TGTGCCAGCAGCTTCACAGATCGTGAGCAGTTCTTC.

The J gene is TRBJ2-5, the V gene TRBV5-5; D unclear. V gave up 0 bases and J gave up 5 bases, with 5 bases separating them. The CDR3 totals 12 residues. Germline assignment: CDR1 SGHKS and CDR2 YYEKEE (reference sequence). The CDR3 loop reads CASSLVGETQYF. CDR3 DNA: TGTGCCAGCAGCTTGGTCGGGGAGACCCAGTACTTC.

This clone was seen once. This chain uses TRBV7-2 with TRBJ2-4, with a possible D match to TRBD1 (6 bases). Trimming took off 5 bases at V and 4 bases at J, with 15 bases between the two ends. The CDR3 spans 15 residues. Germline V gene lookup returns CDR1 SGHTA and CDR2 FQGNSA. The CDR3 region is CASSIRGQTKNIQYF. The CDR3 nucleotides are TGTGCCAGCAGCATTCGCGGACAGACTAAAAACATTCAGTACTTC.

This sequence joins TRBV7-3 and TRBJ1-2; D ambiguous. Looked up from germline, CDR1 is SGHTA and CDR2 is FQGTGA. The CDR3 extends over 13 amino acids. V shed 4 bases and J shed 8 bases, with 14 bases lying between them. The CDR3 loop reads CASSSTLMGGYTF. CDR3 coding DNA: TGTGCCAGCAGCTCAACTTTAATGGGCGGCTACACCTTC.

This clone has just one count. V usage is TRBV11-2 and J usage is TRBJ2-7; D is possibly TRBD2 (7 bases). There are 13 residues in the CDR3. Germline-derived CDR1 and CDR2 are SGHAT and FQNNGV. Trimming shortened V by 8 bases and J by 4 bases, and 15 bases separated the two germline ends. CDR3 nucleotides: TGTGCCAGCGAGGGGGGGGCAGGGTACGAGCAGTACTTC. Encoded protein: CASEGGAGYEQYF.

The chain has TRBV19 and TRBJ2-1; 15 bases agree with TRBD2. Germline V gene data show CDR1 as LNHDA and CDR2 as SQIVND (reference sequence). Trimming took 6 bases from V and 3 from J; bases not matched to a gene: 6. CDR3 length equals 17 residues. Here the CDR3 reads CASRWTSGRGGYNEQFF. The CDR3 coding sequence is TGTGCCAGTAGATGGACTAGCGGGAGGGGCGGCTACAATGAGCAGTTCTTC.

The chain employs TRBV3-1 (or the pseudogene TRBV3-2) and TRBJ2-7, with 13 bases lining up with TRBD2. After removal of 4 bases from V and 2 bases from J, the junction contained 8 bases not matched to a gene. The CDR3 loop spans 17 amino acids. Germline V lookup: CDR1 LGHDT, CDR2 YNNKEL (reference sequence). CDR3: CASSPGLAGRRPYEQYF. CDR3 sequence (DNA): TGTGCCAGCAGCCCGGGACTAGCGGGACGACGCCCCTACGAGCAGTACTTC.

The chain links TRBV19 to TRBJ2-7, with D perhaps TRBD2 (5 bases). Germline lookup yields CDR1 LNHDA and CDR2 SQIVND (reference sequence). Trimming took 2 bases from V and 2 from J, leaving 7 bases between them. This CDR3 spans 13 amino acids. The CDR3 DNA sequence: TGTGCCAGTAGTATACGGGATACCTACGAGCAGTACTTC. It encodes CASSIRDTYEQYF. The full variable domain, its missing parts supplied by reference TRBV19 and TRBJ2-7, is DGGITQSPKYLFRKEGQNVTLSCEQNLNHDAMYWYRQDPGQGLRLIYYSQIVNDFQKGDIAEGYSVSREKKESFPLTVTSAQKNPTAFYLCASSIRDTYEQYFGPGTRLTVT.

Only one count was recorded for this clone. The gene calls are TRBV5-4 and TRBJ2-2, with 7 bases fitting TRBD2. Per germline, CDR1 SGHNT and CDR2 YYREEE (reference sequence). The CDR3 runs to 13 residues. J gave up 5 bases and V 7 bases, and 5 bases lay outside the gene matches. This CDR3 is CASGREVTGELFF. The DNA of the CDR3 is TGTGCCAGCGGCCGGGAGGTGACCGGGGAGCTGTTTTTT.

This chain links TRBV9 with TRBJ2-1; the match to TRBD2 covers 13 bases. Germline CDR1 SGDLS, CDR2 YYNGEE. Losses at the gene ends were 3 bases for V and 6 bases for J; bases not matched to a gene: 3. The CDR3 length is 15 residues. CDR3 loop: CASSAGLAGVNEQFF. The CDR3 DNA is TGTGCCAGCAGCGCAGGACTAGCGGGAGTCAATGAGCAGTTCTTC. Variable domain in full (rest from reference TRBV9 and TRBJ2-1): DSGVTQTPKHLITATGQRVTLRCSPRSGDLSVYWYQQSLDQGLQFLIQYYNGEERAKGNILERFSAQQFPDLHSELNLSSLELGDSALYFCASSAGLAGVNEQFFGPGTRLTVL.

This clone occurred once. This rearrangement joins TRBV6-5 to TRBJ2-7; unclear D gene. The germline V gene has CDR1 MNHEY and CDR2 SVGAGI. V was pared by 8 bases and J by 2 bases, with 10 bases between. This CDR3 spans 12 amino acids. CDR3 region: CASSWPTYEQYF. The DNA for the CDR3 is TGTGCCAGCTCTTGGCCAACCTACGAGCAGTACTTC.

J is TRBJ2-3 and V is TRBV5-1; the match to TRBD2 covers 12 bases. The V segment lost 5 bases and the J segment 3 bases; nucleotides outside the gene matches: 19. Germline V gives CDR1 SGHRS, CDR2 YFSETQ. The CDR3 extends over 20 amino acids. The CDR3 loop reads CASRPGQALLAGGGTDTQYF. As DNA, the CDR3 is TGCGCCAGCAGACCGGGACAGGCGTTACTAGCGGGAGGAGGGACAGATACGCAGTATTTT.

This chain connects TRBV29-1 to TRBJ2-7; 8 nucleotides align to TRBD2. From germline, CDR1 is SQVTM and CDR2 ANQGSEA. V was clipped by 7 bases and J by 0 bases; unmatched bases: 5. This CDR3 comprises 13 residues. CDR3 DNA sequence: TGCAGCGCCGGGAGCGGGAGCTCCTACGAGCAGTACTTC. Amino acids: CSAGSGSSYEQYF.

The CDR3 DNA sequence: TGTGCCAGCAGCTTGGGAGGTTTTGTGGGAGATACGCAGTATTTT. As protein: CASSLGGFVGDTQYF. This chain links TRBV5-5 with TRBJ2-3; D not certain. CDR3 size: 15 residues. Trimming cost V 0 bases and J 5 bases, with 13 bases left between them. The germline V gene has CDR1 SGHKS and CDR2 YYEKEE (reference sequence).

The CDR3 coding sequence is TGTGCCAGCAGCTTAGTCGGGACATCGGGTAGGCAGACCCAGTACTTC. Encoded protein: CASSLVGTSGRQTQYF. V gene TRBV7-2 combines with J gene TRBJ2-5; perhaps TRBD1 as D (6 bases). Germline CDR1 is SGHTA and CDR2 is FQGNSA. This CDR3 region has 16 residues. Trimming took off 1 base at V and 6 bases at J, with 18 bases between the two ends.

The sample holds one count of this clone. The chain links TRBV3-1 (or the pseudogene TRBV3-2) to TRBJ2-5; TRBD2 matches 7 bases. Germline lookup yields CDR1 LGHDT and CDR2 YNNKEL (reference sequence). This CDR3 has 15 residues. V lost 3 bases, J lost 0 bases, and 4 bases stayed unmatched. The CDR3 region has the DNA TGTGCCAGCAGCCATCACCTAGCGGACCAAGAGACCCAGTACTTC. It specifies CASSHHLADQETQYF.

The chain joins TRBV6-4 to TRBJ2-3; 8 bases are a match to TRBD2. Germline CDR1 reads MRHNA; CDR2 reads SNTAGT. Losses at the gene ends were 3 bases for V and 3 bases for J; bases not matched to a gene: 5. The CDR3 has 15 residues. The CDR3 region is CASSEASGRTDTQYF. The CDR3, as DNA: TGTGCCAGCAGTGAAGCGAGCGGGAGAACAGATACGCAGTATTTT.

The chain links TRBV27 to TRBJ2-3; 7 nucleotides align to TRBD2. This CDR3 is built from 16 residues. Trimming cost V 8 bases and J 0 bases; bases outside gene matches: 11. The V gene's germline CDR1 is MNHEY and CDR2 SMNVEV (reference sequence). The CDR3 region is CASAWGGSASTDTQYF. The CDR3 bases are TGTGCCAGCGCCTGGGGGGGGAGTGCTAGCACAGATACGCAGTATTTT.

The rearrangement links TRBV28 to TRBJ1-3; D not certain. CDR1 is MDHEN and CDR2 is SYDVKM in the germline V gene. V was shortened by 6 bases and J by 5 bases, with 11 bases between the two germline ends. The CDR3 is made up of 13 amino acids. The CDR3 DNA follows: TGTGCCAGCAGCCGGTTGTTGAGAAACACCATATATTTT. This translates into CASSRLLRNTIYF.

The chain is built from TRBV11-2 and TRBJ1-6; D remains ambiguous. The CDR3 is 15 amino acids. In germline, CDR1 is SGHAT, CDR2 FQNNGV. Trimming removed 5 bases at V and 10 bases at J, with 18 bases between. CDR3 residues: CASSLQRTGRSPLHF. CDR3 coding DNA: TGTGCCAGCAGCCTTCAGAGGACGGGAAGGTCACCCCTCCACTTT.

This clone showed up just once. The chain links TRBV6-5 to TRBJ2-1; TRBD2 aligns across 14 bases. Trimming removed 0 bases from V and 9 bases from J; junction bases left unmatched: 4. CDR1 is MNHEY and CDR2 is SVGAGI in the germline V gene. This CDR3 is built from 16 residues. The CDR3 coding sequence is TGTGCCAGCAGTTACTCTGGACTAGCGGGAGGAGGTGAGCAGTTCTTC. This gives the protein CASSYSGLAGGGEQFF.

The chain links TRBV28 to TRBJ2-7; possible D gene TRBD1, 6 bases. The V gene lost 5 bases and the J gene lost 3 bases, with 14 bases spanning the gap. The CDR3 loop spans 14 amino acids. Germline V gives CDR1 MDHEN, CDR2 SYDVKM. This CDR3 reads CASSLWRTDYEQYF. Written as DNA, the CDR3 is TGTGCCAGCAGTCTCTGGCGGACAGACTACGAGCAGTACTTC.

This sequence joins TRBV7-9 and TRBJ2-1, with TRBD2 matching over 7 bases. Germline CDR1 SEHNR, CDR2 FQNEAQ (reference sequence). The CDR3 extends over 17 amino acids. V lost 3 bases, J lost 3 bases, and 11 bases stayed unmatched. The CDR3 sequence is CASSFGFEGGIYNEQFF. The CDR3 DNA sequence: TGTGCCAGCAGCTTCGGGTTTGAGGGAGGGATCTACAATGAGCAGTTCTTC.

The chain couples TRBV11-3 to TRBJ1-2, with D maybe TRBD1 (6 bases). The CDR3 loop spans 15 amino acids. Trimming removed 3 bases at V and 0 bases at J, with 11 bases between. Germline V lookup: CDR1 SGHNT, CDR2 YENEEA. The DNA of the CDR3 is TGTGCCAGCAGCTTTGGGAACAGGGCTAACTATGGCTACACCTTC. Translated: CASSFGNRANYGYTF.